This TCR beta chain was obtained from a study of blood T cell repertoires in COVID-19. About the study: The United States, Italy and Spain supplied acute and convalescent COVID-19 samples.

Profiled with immunoSEQ multiplex PCR; TCRdb holds only in-frame clones, not every one. Here the sample spans fewer than 350,000 clones, about 90% being singletons. The sequencing sample was made of PBMCs or T cells enriched from blood (not recorded which). The TCR was taken from a woman aged 25 to 45 with acute COVID-19.

In nucleotides, the CDR3 is TGCGCCAGCAGCTTGCTTTCTAGCGGAAAGGATAACACCGGGGAGCTGTTTTTT. It codes for CASSLLSSGKDNTGELFF. The gene calls are TRBV5-1 and TRBJ2-2; 7 bases agree with TRBD2. The CDR3 is 18 amino acids. The germline V gene has CDR1 SGHRS and CDR2 YFSETQ. V lost 1 base, J lost 2 bases, and 11 bases stayed unmatched. The variable domain in full, completed from reference TRBV5-1 and TRBJ2-2, reads KAGVTQTPRYLIKTRGQQVTLSCSPISGHRSVSWYQQTPGQGLQFLFEYFSETQRNKGNFPGRFSGRQFSNSRSEMNVSTLELGDSALYLCASSLLSSGKDNTGELFFGEGSRLTVL.